The 4 T cell receptor beta chains below all came from one sample that was sequenced in a study of T cells in Graves' hyperthyroidism and ophthalmopathy. Amplification yielded TCR beta CDR3 regions, with RNA transcripts as the source. The HTBI primer set was used in a first-round RT-PCR of the TCR CDR3. Using its own MiXCR run on the multiplex PCR reads, TCRdb lists one record per CDR3 protein. The sample consists of hundreds of thousands of distinct CDR3 sequences, about a fifth of them appearing once. Sequenced sample: blood. The receptors originated from a man aged 25 to 40 with Graves' ophthalmopathy.

The V call is TRBV5-1, the J call TRBJ2-1; 10 bases match TRBD2. V was pared by 4 bases and J by 8 bases, with 6 bases of the junction left unmatched. Germline CDR1 and CDR2: SGHRS and YFSETQ. The CDR3 covers 14 residues. The CDR3 loop reads CASSRAGGPYEQFF. CDR3 coding DNA: TGCGCCAGCAGCCGAGCGGGAGGGCCTTATGAGCAGTTCTTC. Using reference TRBV5-1 and TRBJ2-1 for the parts outside the CDR3, the full variable domain is KAGVTQTPRYLIKTRGQQVTLSCSPISGHRSVSWYQQTPGQGLQFLFEYFSETQRNKGNFPGRFSGRQFSNSRSEMNVSTLELGDSALYLCASSRAGGPYEQFFGPGTRLTVL.

The chain has TRBV24-1 and TRBJ2-1, with D possibly TRBD2 on 6 matching bases. Germline V CDR1 and CDR2: KGHDR, SFDVKD. The CDR3 runs to 12 residues. Trimming removed 9 bases from V and 8 bases from J, with 13 bases in between. The CDR3 DNA is TGTGCCACCTCGGAGGGGCCGGATGAGCAGTTCTTC. This codes for CATSEGPDEQFF.

This clonotype was seen a handful of times. The chain is built from TRBV9 and TRBJ2-1, with D possibly being TRBD1 (9 bases). The CDR3 loop spans 14 amino acids. Trimming left V 0 bases short and J 9 bases short, with 13 bases between. Per the germline V gene, CDR1 is SGDLS and CDR2 is YYNGEE. CDR3 loop: CASSVVAGQGEQFF. The CDR3 DNA sequence: TGTGCCAGCAGCGTAGTAGCGGGACAGGGTGAGCAGTTCTTC.

Worth noting for this clonotype: This may arise from a read error, as a much more abundant clone is one base away. The rearrangement uses TRBV30 and TRBJ2-3; D uncertain. The germline V gene has CDR1 GTSNPN and CDR2 SVGIG (reference sequence). The CDR3 covers 15 residues. V was shortened by 2 bases and J by 4 bases, with 16 bases between the two germline ends. Written as DNA, the CDR3 is TGTGCCTGGAGTATGACCTCGGAGAGCGCAGATACGCAGTATTTT. This encodes CAWSMTSESADTQYF.